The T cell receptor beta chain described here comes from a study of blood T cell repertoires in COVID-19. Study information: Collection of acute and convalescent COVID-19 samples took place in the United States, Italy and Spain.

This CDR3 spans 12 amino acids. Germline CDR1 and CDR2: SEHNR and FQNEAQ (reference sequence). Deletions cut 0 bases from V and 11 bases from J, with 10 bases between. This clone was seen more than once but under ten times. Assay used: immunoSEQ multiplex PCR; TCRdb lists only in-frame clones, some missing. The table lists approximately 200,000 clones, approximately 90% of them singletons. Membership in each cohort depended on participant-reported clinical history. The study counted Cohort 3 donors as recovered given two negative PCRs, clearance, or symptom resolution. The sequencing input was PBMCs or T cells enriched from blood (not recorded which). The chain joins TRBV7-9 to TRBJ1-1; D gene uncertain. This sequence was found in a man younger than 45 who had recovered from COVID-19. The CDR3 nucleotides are TGTGCCAGCAGCTTAGCGGAGGGCTCGGCTTTCTTT. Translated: CASSLAEGSAFF.